This entry lists 7 T cell receptor beta chains sequenced from one sample in a study. TCRdb re-derived calls from the 5' RACE reads in MiXCR, one entry per CDR3 protein. The sample consists of approximately 10,000 distinct CDR3 sequences, about a third of them appearing once. Treg sorting used a CD4+CD25+CD127-/low gate. Sequencing was performed on Tregs sorted from blood. These TCRs come from a female donor with breast cancer.

This clonotype is medium-sized in the sample. The V and J genes are TRBV7-3 and TRBJ2-7, with 8 bases fitting TRBD1. The germline CDR1 and CDR2 sequences are SGHTA and FQGTGA. V gave up 3 bases and J gave up 6 bases; unmatched junction bases: 7. The CDR3 runs to 14 residues. The DNA for the CDR3 is TGTGCCAGCAGCTTGCATAGGACAGGGACCGAGCAGTACTTC. It translates to CASSLHRTGTEQYF.

The rearrangement links TRBV4-3 to TRBJ2-7, with D hard to call. Trimming shortened V by 0 bases and J by 3 bases, and 9 bases separated the two germline ends. This CDR3 is built from 14 residues. Germline-derived CDR1 and CDR2 are LGHNA and YSLEER. Written as DNA, the CDR3 is TGCGCCAGCAGCCAAGAAGGACCGAGCTACGAGCAGTACTTC. Translated, it gives CASSQEGPSYEQYF.

This clonotype was found a few times. The rearrangement links TRBV6-6 to TRBJ2-1; no firm D call. The CDR3 covers 15 residues. V was clipped by 6 bases and J by 3 bases, with 15 bases between them. Germline values: CDR1 MNHNY, CDR2 SVGAGI (reference sequence). The CDR3 loop reads CASSLSASSYNEQFF. The CDR3 region has the DNA TGTGCCAGCAGCCTGTCTGCCAGCAGCTACAATGAGCAGTTCTTC.

Within the sample, this clonotype is medium-sized. The chain carries TRBV6-1 and TRBJ2-3, with 7 bases aligning to TRBD1. The V and J ends lost 5 bases and 0 bases, in that order; junction bases with no gene match: 5. Germline lookup yields CDR1 MNHNS and CDR2 SASEGT. The length of the CDR3 is 15 residues. CDR3 protein: CASSWDSQSTDTQYF. The CDR3 DNA follows: TGTGCCAGCAGTTGGGACAGCCAGAGCACAGATACGCAGTATTTT.

The gene calls are TRBV30 and TRBJ2-3; no firm D call. CDR3 length: 14 amino acids. Trimming took 7 bases from V and 5 from J, leaving 19 bases between them. Germline V gives CDR1 GTSNPN, CDR2 SVGIG (reference sequence). DNA for the CDR3: TGTGCCTTGTGCCCGTCCCGAGGCTTAGATACGCAGTATTTT. Encoded protein: CALCPSRGLDTQYF.

This clonotype turned up a few times. The genes are TRBV6-6 and TRBJ2-2; D uncertain. The germline CDR1 and CDR2 sequences are MNHNY and SVGAGI (reference sequence). Deletions cut 6 bases from V and 2 bases from J, with 10 bases between. The CDR3 runs 14 residues. The CDR3 nucleotides read TGTGCCAGCAGAGGCCAGCGTAACACCGGGGAGCTGTTTTTT. Translation: CASRGQRNTGELFF.

As to this clonotype: A single base separates this from a much larger clone, so it may be a read error. The V gene is TRBV15, the J gene TRBJ2-5; D remains unclear. The CDR3 is 14 residues long. Trimming took 5 bases from V and 7 from J, leaving 17 bases between them. The germline V gene encodes CDR1 LNHNV and CDR2 YYDKDF (reference sequence). CDR3 region: CATSWPSVVGTQYF. CDR3 bases: TGTGCCACCAGCTGGCCCAGCGTCGTGGGGACCCAGTACTTC. Filled out from reference TRBV15 and TRBJ2-5, the complete variable domain reads DAMVIQNPRYQVTQFGKPVTLSCSQTLNHNVMYWYQQKSSQAPKLLFHYYDKDFNNEADTPDNFQSRRPNTSFCFLDIRSPGLGDTAMYLCATSWPSVVGTQYFGPGTRLLVL.